This T cell receptor beta chain originates from a study of T cells after posttransplantation cyclophosphamide (dated by TCRdb to the mid-2010s). Background on the whole study: Using TRB sequencing, the study followed how the T cell repertoire reconstituted after myeloablative bone marrow transplantation in which posttransplantation cyclophosphamide served as GVHD prophylaxis. Antigen receptor sequencing was done on samples from around 32 PTCy-treated patients and from approximately 16 related bone marrow donors of those patients. Blood from every one of the roughly 33 PTCy patients who had 1-year posttransplant specimens underwent TRB sequencing. In 3 patients, TRB sequencing was also performed on up to about 3 more blood samples taken 2 to 5.2 years after transplant, and in 4 patients, pretransplant blood was also TRB-sequenced. TRA and TRB clonality were tightly correlated in 9 samples, so subsequent TCR analyses focused on TRB only. Public TRB sequences were searched against a database of over 3,600 sequences associated with responses to pathogens, tumor antigens, self-antigens and alloantigens. Study-wide conclusions, independent of this receptor: Donor-recipient similarity was low at 1-2 months but increased during the first year, and donor CD8+ memory clones often dominated later blood repertoires. Across 45 patients, TRB clonality was highly associated with recipient CMV seropositivity and CMV reactivation, and PTCy diversity was similar to diversity in CNI/methotrexate controls. The TRB repertoires of T cells infiltrating skin or GI tract showed only limited overlap with the TRB repertoires of T cells in blood.

The CDR1 and CDR2 encoded by the germline V gene (reference sequence) are WNHNN and SYGVQD. A distance of 16 bases separates the germline ends of V and J, which lose 7 bases and 9 bases respectively. The CDR3, cysteine through phenylalanine, is 13 amino acids long. CDR3 DNA is the only sequence kept; it has 39 bases, read in frame from the first base. Peripheral blood samples were provided by related bone marrow donors on the day of marrow donation. Mononuclear cells from peripheral blood and bone marrow were separated by Ficoll-Hypaque density centrifugation and then cryopreserved. TRB sequencing was run on genomic DNA with either the immunoSEQ assay at survey resolution or the hsTCRB kit. On the study's bioinformatics: The immunoSEQ software handled initial read processing, and the LymphoSeq R package was used for repertoire analyses. For each TRB dataset, clonality was calculated as 1 minus normalized Shannon entropy, and the Gini coefficient was computed as well. Phenotypes of unsorted samples were inferred by mapping TRB sequences from sorted subsets of the recipient or donor onto the same recipient's unsorted samples. TCRdb took this table from immuneACCESS and kept in-frame rearrangements with V and J called. Such tables lack part of the clones; where checked against another copy, unresolved V genes explain under half of the gap, and the rest is unexplained. The DNA gave D and trimming, while V, J and clone size come from that table. A total of about 47,000 clones appear in this sample, around 91% of them only once. Of the sample, around 3.2% falls within the top ten clones.

On this clone itself: Its antigen specificity is not known. No base-level quality is on record; no much larger clone is a single base apart.

Sequenced material: PBMCs. The sequence was collected from a woman aged 45-60 years in good health and a related stem cell transplant donor. The rearranged segments are TRBV10-1 and TRBJ2-1; matching of 5 bases hints at TRBD2 as the D gene. The sequenced DNA is TGCGCCAGCAATTTACTAGTTTCGGGTGAGCAGTTCTTC. Translation gives CASNLLVSGEQFF.